The source of this T cell receptor beta chain is a study of blood T cell repertoires in COVID-19. Authors' analysis steps: Cell counts per sample came from amplifying reference gene primers. TCRdb keeps only in-frame clones here, not all; method: immunoSEQ multiplex PCR. V and J calls and clone size are those listed in that table; D and trimming were worked out from the DNA. The table has 180,000 or so clones, roughly 85% seen once; the top ten hold around 8%. This CDR3 is 15 amino acids long. CDR1 WNHNN and CDR2 SYGVQD come from the germline V gene (reference sequence). The V and J ends lost 6 bases and 7 bases, in that order; junction bases with no gene match: 10.

This clonotype was sampled from an older woman with acute or convalescent COVID-19. V gene TRBV10-1 combines with J gene TRBJ2-3, with TRBD1 matching 10 bases. What was sequenced was peripheral blood. CDR3 coding DNA: TGCGCCAGCAGCCCCGGGACAGGGGCCGCCCATACGCAGTATTTT. Translation gives CASSPGTGAAHTQYF.